This T cell receptor beta chain was observed in a study of identical twins. General study results and limits: Twins shared beta out-of-frame sequences in excess, but this excess was weaker.

This clonotype has just a few counts. The antigen is not known. V shed 2 bases and J shed 3 bases, with 14 bases lying between them. The CDR3 loop spans 15 amino acids. Per germline, CDR1 LNHDA and CDR2 SQIVND (reference sequence). A universal primer site was incorporated via template switching, and the cDNA contained unique molecular identifiers. Each CDR3 protein gets one entry after TCRdb re-called the 5' RACE reads with MiXCR. This sample has 400,000 to 500,000 distinct CDR3 sequences, with about 18% found just once. The chain links TRBV19 to TRBJ2-7; D gene ambiguous. The sequenced sample was naive T cells sorted from blood. This TCR was recovered from a man in his fifties or sixties in good health. This CDR3 reads CASSISAGLFYEQYF. CDR3 bases: TGTGCCAGTAGTATATCGGCAGGCCTATTCTACGAGCAGTACTTC.